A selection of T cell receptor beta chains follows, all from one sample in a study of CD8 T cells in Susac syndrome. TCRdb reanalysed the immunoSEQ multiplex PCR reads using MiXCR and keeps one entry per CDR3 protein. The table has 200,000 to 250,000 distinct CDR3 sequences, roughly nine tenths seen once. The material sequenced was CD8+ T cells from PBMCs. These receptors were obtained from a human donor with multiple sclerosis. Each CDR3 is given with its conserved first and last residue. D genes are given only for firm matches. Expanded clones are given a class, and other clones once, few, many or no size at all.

CDR3: CASSSPGNTGELFF; DNA: TGTGCCAGCAGCTCACCAGGAAACACCGGGGAGCTGTTTTTT; V: TRBV7-9; J: TRBJ2-2; D: .; size: .
CDR3: CASSPSGTSARETQYF; DNA: TGTGCCAGCAGTCCCTCCGGGACTAGCGCTCGGGAGACCCAGTACTTC; V: TRBV6-2/TRBV6-3; J: TRBJ2-5; D: TRBD2; size: .
CDR3: CASSALAQNEQFF; DNA: TGTGCCAGCAGCGCTCTAGCGCAGAATGAGCAGTTCTTC; V: TRBV9; J: TRBJ2-1; D: .; size: .
CDR3: CASSQRTNEQFF; DNA: TGCGCCAGCAGCCAGCGGACCAATGAGCAGTTCTTC; V: TRBV4-3; J: TRBJ2-1; D: .; size: once
CDR3: CASSKEGGITGELFF; DNA: TGTGCCAGCTCAAAGGAGGGGGGGATCACCGGGGAGCTGTTTTTT; V: TRBV9; J: TRBJ2-2; D: .; size: .
CDR3: CASSLGRRNEKLFF; DNA: TGTGCCAGCAGCCTGGGACGCAGGAATGAAAAACTGTTTTTT; V: TRBV13; J: TRBJ1-4; D: .; size: .
CDR3: CASRPGQGGRQETQYF; DNA: TGTGCCAGCAGACCCGGACAGGGAGGGAGACAAGAGACCCAGTACTTC; V: TRBV7-9; J: TRBJ2-5; D: .; size: .
CDR3: CAWSVTLDVDTQYF; DNA: TGTGCCTGGAGTGTAACGCTCGACGTAGATACGCAGTATTTT; V: TRBV30; J: TRBJ2-3; D: .; size: .
CDR3: CASSDRGDSYEQYF; DNA: TGTGCCAGCAGCGACAGAGGAGATTCCTACGAGCAGTACTTC; V: TRBV7-9; J: TRBJ2-7; D: .; size: .
CDR3: CASSARDRVDQPQHF; DNA: TGTGCCAGTAGTGCCCGGGACAGGGTGGATCAGCCCCAGCATTTT; V: TRBV19; J: TRBJ1-5; D: TRBD1; size: .
CDR3: CASSLSVGGRSSGNTIYF; DNA: TGTGCCAGCAGCTTAAGCGTAGGGGGACGGAGCTCTGGAAACACCATATATTTT; V: TRBV7-9; J: TRBJ1-3; D: .; size: .
CDR3: CASTLGPTSGAQETQYF; DNA: TGTGCCAGCACCTTAGGGCCGACTAGCGGGGCACAAGAGACCCAGTACTTC; V: TRBV25-1; J: TRBJ2-5; D: TRBD2; size: .
CDR3: CASSSPGGQEAFF; DNA: TGTGCCAGCAGCTCCCCCGGGGGTCAGGAAGCTTTCTTT; V: TRBV7-9; J: TRBJ1-1; D: .; size: .
CDR3: CSSRDRGGTEAFF; DNA: TGCAGCAGCCGGGACAGGGGGGGCACTGAAGCTTTCTTT; V: TRBV29-1; J: TRBJ1-1; D: TRBD1; size: .
CDR3: CASSSPLDGVSYEQYF; DNA: TGTGCCAGCAGTTCTCCTCTGGACGGGGTCTCCTACGAGCAGTACTTC; V: TRBV27; J: TRBJ2-7; D: .; size: .
CDR3: CASSVENKRGEQFF; DNA: TGTGCCAGCAGCGTAGAAAATAAGCGTGGGGAGCAGTTCTTC; V: TRBV9; J: TRBJ2-1; D: .; size: .
CDR3: CASRWLAGGQGATDTQYF; DNA: TGTGCCAGCAGGTGGCTAGCGGGGGGGCAAGGGGCCACAGATACGCAGTATTTT; V: TRBV27; J: TRBJ2-3; D: TRBD2; size: .
CDR3: CASSQDPRERDEQFF; DNA: TGCGCCAGCAGCCAAGATCCCCGGGAGCGCGATGAGCAGTTCTTC; V: TRBV4-3; J: TRBJ2-1; D: .; size: .
CDR3: CASASSGTTANTGELFF; DNA: TGTGCCAGCGCATCCTCCGGGACTACGGCGAACACCGGGGAGCTGTTTTTT; V: TRBV7-3; J: TRBJ2-2; D: TRBD2; size: .
CDR3: CSAGDGGTYEQYF; DNA: TGCAGCGCAGGAGATGGGGGAACCTACGAGCAGTACTTC; V: TRBV29-1; J: TRBJ2-7; D: .; size: .
CDR3: CASSLGIPGIYGYTF; DNA: TGTGCCAGCAGCTTGGGGATTCCGGGGATCTATGGCTACACCTTC; V: TRBV5-4; J: TRBJ1-2; D: .; size: .
CDR3: CASIGGESNEQYF; DNA: TGTGCCAGCATCGGAGGCGAAAGTAACGAGCAGTACTTC; V: TRBV6-2/TRBV6-3; J: TRBJ2-7; D: .; size: .
CDR3: CASSLAVGASPGETQYF; DNA: TGCGCCAGCAGCTTGGCCGTAGGGGCCAGCCCGGGAGAGACCCAGTACTTC; V: TRBV5-1; J: TRBJ2-5; D: .; size: .
CDR3: CASGGVGYTF; DNA: TGTGCCAGCGGCGGGGTGGGCTACACCTTC; V: TRBV19; J: TRBJ1-2; D: .; size: .
CDR3: CAWSISGNTIYF; DNA: TGTGCCTGGAGTATATCTGGAAACACCATATATTTT; V: TRBV30; J: TRBJ1-3; D: .; size: .
CDR3: CSVSGTQNTGELFF; DNA: TGCAGCGTAAGCGGGACACAGAACACCGGGGAGCTGTTTTTT; V: TRBV29-1; J: TRBJ2-2; D: .; size: .
CDR3: CASSFRGAEQYF; DNA: TGTGCCAGCAGCTTCAGGGGAGCCGAGCAGTACTTC; V: TRBV27; J: TRBJ2-7; D: .; size: .
CDR3: CASSRPGLAGGLVDEQFF; DNA: TGTGCCAGCAGCCGGCCGGGACTAGCGGGGGGGCTGGTCGATGAGCAGTTCTTC; V: TRBV7-9; J: TRBJ2-1; D: TRBD2; size: .
CDR3: CASSDTETGGSYGYTF; DNA: TGCGCCAGCAGTGATACCGAGACAGGGGGGTCATATGGCTACACCTTC; V: TRBV10-2; J: TRBJ1-2; D: TRBD1; size: .
CDR3: CAWMSYATSPLHF; DNA: TGTGCCTGGATGTCTTACGCCACTTCACCCCTCCACTTT; V: TRBV30; J: TRBJ1-6; D: .; size: .